One sample yielded the 28 T cell receptor beta chains listed below, sequenced in a study of stem cell transplantation in POMP-related autoinflammatory disease. The table came from immunoSEQ multiplex PCR; TCRdb's copy has only in-frame clones and leaves some out. In the table there are some 70,000 clones, approximately 90% of which are singletons. The sequencing here drew on CD4+ T cells from PBMCs, taken after stem cell transplantation. The receptors derive from a human patient with POMP-related autoinflammation and immune dysregulation (PRAID). Certain T cells may be donor cells from the graft.

The chain couples TRBV5-4 to TRBJ1-2; the D is unclear. There are 13 residues in the CDR3. V gave up 2 bases and J gave up 3 bases, with 8 bases separating them. CDR1 and CDR2 (germline): SGHNT, YYREEE (reference sequence). CDR3 nucleotides: TGTGCCAGCAGCTTCGGTCAGCACTATGGCTACACCTTC. It translates to CASSFGQHYGYTF.

The gene calls are TRBV5-6 and TRBJ1-3, with unresolved D. The V end was cut by 1 base, the J end by 0 bases, with 11 bases between. Germline V CDR1 and CDR2: SGHDT, YYEEEE. The CDR3 consists of 16 residues. The CDR3 DNA sequence: TGTGCCAGCAGCTTGCGGCGCAGGTTCTCTGGAAACACCATATATTTT. It specifies CASSLRRRFSGNTIYF.

This clone was detected only once. The rearrangement joins TRBV24-1 to TRBJ2-2; 13 positions agree with TRBD2. With V trimmed by 1 base and J by 6 bases, 4 bases remained unmatched. CDR1 and CDR2 (germline): KGHDR, SFDVKD. The CDR3 is made up of 17 amino acids. CDR3 DNA: TGTGCCACCAGTGATTTCCTAGGACTAGCGGGAGCCGGGGAGCTGTTTTTT. It translates to CATSDFLGLAGAGELFF.

This clone has just a few counts. J is TRBJ2-5 and V is TRBV5-1; D ambiguous. This CDR3 spans 16 amino acids. V lost 5 bases, J lost 5 bases, and 22 bases lay in between. Germline CDR1 reads SGHRS; CDR2 reads YFSETQ. The CDR3: CASRRRNSDNPETQYF. CDR3 nucleotides: TGCGCCAGCAGGCGTAGGAACAGCGACAACCCTGAGACCCAGTACTTC.

The chain links TRBV7-2 to TRBJ1-2; tentative D call: TRBD1 (5 bases). CDR1 is SGHTA and CDR2 is FQGNSA in the germline V gene. The V end lost 5 bases, the J end lost 3 bases, and 16 bases lay between the germline ends. The CDR3 is 15 residues long. CDR3 sequence reads: CASSVGRGWYYGYTF. In DNA form, the CDR3 reads TGTGCCAGCAGCGTAGGGCGGGGCTGGTACTATGGCTACACCTTC.

J is TRBJ2-1 and V is TRBV19; D is perhaps TRBD2 (5 bases). The CDR3 spans 13 residues. Germline loops: CDR1 LNHDA, CDR2 SQIVND (reference sequence). V was shortened by 4 bases and J by 4 bases, with 8 bases between the two germline ends. The CDR3, as DNA: TGTGCCAGTAGTACGGAGCGGTACAATGAGCAGTTCTTC. It encodes CASSTERYNEQFF.

CDR3 coding DNA: TGTGCCAGCAGCTTAGAACTAGCGGGGGGTGAGCAGTTCTTC. It translates to CASSLELAGGEQFF. V and J are TRBV5-8 and TRBJ2-1; 12 nucleotides match TRBD2. Germline V gene sequence: CDR1 SGHTS, CDR2 YDEGEE. The CDR3 length is 14 residues. Trimming took 2 bases from V and 9 from J; bases not matched to a gene: 3. The complete variable domain, with remaining parts taken from reference TRBV5-8 and TRBJ2-1, reads EAGVTQSPTHLIKTRGQQATLRCSPISGHTSVYWYQQALGLGLQFLLWYDEGEERNRGNFPPRFSGRQFPNYSSELNVNALELEDSALYLCASSLELAGGEQFFGPGTRLTVL.

The rearrangement links TRBV7-3 to TRBJ2-6; the D call may be TRBD1 or TRBD2 (5 bases each). The CDR3 length is 18 residues. Trimming stripped 5 bases from V and 0 bases from J, with 17 bases between. Germline loops: CDR1 SGHTA, CDR2 FQGTGA. The CDR3: CASSPRDLKVSGANVLTF. Here the CDR3 DNA reads TGTGCCAGCAGCCCTAGGGACCTCAAAGTCTCTGGGGCCAACGTCCTGACTTTC.

This chain connects TRBV18 to TRBJ2-3; a weak D match, TRBD1 (7 bases). The germline gives CDR1 KGHSH, CDR2 LQKENI. The CDR3 totals 18 residues. Trimming removed 2 bases from V and 2 bases from J, with 20 bases in between. Here the CDR3 reads CASSPYPVGGTVTDTQYF. CDR3 nucleotide sequence: TGTGCCAGCTCACCATACCCCGTGGGCGGGACAGTCACAGATACGCAGTATTTT.

This rearrangement joins TRBV5-8 to TRBJ1-6, with D perhaps matching TRBD1 (5 bases). CDR1 SGHTS and CDR2 YDEGEE come from the germline V gene. The CDR3 is 16 residues long. V was pared by 2 bases and J by 3 bases, with 12 bases between. The CDR3 here is CASSFPRDLYNSPLHF. CDR3 in DNA: TGTGCCAGCAGCTTCCCCCGGGACCTCTATAATTCACCCCTCCACTTT.

The rearrangement links TRBV18 to TRBJ2-1; D possibly matches TRBD1 or TRBD2 (5 bases each). Per the germline V gene, CDR1 is KGHSH and CDR2 is LQKENI. The CDR3 has 17 amino acids. V dropped 3 bases and J dropped 4 bases, with 19 bases sitting between them. Written as DNA, the CDR3 is TGTGCCAGCTCACCTAGACCGGGACCCAATCCATACAATGAGCAGTTCTTC. Translated: CASSPRPGPNPYNEQFF.

V is TRBV6-4 and J is TRBJ1-4, with D possibly TRBD1 on 6 matching bases. The CDR3 runs to 15 residues. Germline assignment: CDR1 MRHNA and CDR2 SNTAGT. The V end was cut by 2 bases, the J end by 5 bases, with 12 bases between. The CDR3 bases are TGTGCCAGCAGTGACCCGGACAGAGTGAATGAAAAACTGTTTTTT. This codes for CASSDPDRVNEKLFF.

This chain uses TRBV19 with TRBJ2-3; D may be TRBD2 (6 bases). Germline CDR1 reads LNHDA; CDR2 reads SQIVND (reference sequence). This CDR3 spans 14 amino acids. V lost 7 bases, J lost 4 bases, and 15 bases lay in between. CDR3 DNA: TGTGCCAGTAAAGAGGGTAGCGGATCAGATACGCAGTATTTT. It codes for CASKEGSGSDTQYF.

This sequence joins TRBV5-1 and TRBJ2-2; D remains unclear. V dropped 5 bases and J dropped 4 bases, with 12 bases sitting between them. Germline values: CDR1 SGHRS, CDR2 YFSETQ. CDR3 length equals 14 residues. The CDR3, as DNA: TGCGCCAGCAGTCCGGGCTTGGGCACCGGGGAGCTGTTTTTT. This codes for CASSPGLGTGELFF.

This chain joins TRBV20-1 and TRBJ2-7; a weak D match, TRBD2 (6 bases). Germline CDR1 DFQATT, CDR2 SNEGSKA (reference sequence). CDR3 length: 11 amino acids. The CDR3, as DNA: TGCGCCCCCTCGGGAGTCTACGAGCAGTACGTC. This sequence encodes CAPSGVYEQYV.

V gene TRBV2 combines with J gene TRBJ1-4, with TRBD1 matching over 7 bases. Germline CDR1 reads SNHLY; CDR2 reads FYNNEI. Trimming cost V 8 bases and J 4 bases; bases outside gene matches: 10. This CDR3 contains 15 residues. CDR3 DNA sequence: TGTGCCAGCCGACTTCAAGGGACAGTTAATGAAAAACTGTTTTTT. Amino acids: CASRLQGTVNEKLFF.

This sequence joins TRBV3-1 (or the pseudogene TRBV3-2) and TRBJ2-5, with 8 nucleotides matching TRBD2. J was trimmed by 7 bases and V by 6 bases; bases with no gene match: 10. This CDR3 has 14 amino acids. Germline CDR1 is LGHDT and CDR2 is YNNKEL (reference sequence). CDR3 sequence (DNA): TGTGCCAGCAGTTCCGGACTAGCCCCTGGGACCCAGTACTTC. Translating gives CASSSGLAPGTQYF.

This sequence joins TRBV7-2 and TRBJ2-3; 10 bases are a match to TRBD2. This CDR3 spans 15 amino acids. CDR1 and CDR2 from the germline V gene are SGHTA and FQGNSA. The ends lost 5 bases at V and 7 bases at J; junction bases unmatched: 9. The CDR3 nucleotides read TGTGCCAGCAGCCTCAGCGGGGGGGCCGCCTATACGCAGTATTTT. This sequence encodes CASSLSGGAAYTQYF.

This clone was detected once. This rearrangement joins TRBV28 to TRBJ1-2; 7 nucleotides agree with TRBD1. The germline V gene has CDR1 MDHEN and CDR2 SYDVKM. This CDR3 has 17 residues. The ends lost 2 bases at V and 6 bases at J; junction bases unmatched: 15. CDR3 nucleotides: TGTGCCAGCAGTTTAGTGGCAGGGGGGCTCCAGGAGAATGGCTACACCTTC. Translation: CASSLVAGGLQENGYTF.

The chain carries TRBV19 and TRBJ2-7; tentatively, D is TRBD1 (5 bases). CDR3 length: 14 residues. Germline CDR1 is LNHDA and CDR2 is SQIVND (reference sequence). Trimming left V 10 bases short and J 1 base short, with 17 bases between. CDR3 sequence (DNA): TGTGCCACCCGCCAGACAGCTTATTCCTACGAGCAGTACTTC. Its protein is CATRQTAYSYEQYF.

The rearrangement links TRBV24-1 to TRBJ2-4; D is tentatively TRBD1 or TRBD2 (5 bases each). The germline V and J ends were trimmed by 3 bases and 2 bases, with 10 bases remaining between them. There are 15 residues in the CDR3. Germline lookup yields CDR1 KGHDR and CDR2 SFDVKD. CDR3 sequence reads: CATSDNRDPKNIQYF. The DNA of the CDR3 is TGTGCCACCAGTGATAACCGGGACCCCAAAAACATTCAGTACTTC.

The chain employs TRBV7-9 and TRBJ2-3; D may be TRBD1 or TRBD2 (6 bases each). Trimming took 1 base from V and 5 from J, leaving 10 bases between them. CDR1 is SEHNR and CDR2 is FQNEAQ in the germline V gene (reference sequence). The CDR3 runs to 14 residues. The CDR3 bases are TGTGCCAGCAGCTTAGGAGGGGGAGGAGATACGCAGTATTTT. As protein: CASSLGGGGDTQYF.

There are a few counts of this clone. The rearrangement links TRBV7-6 to TRBJ1-3; 7 nucleotides line up with TRBD1. V shed 4 bases, J shed 2 bases, and the junction held 8 bases outside the gene matches. CDR1 and CDR2 (germline): SGHVS, FNYEAQ. The length of the CDR3 is 16 residues. The CDR3: CASSSRTGGAGNTIYF. CDR3 in DNA: TGTGCCAGCAGCTCCCGGACAGGAGGTGCTGGAAACACCATATATTTT.

CDR3 coding DNA: TGTGCCAGCAGTTCTGGAAACGGTGGCTACACCTTC. It codes for CASSSGNGGYTF. The chain uses TRBV28 and TRBJ1-2, with D uncertain. The CDR3 has 12 residues. V was cut by 4 bases and J by 7 bases, with 10 bases left in between. Germline V gene sequence: CDR1 MDHEN, CDR2 SYDVKM.

The rearrangement uses TRBV5-6 and TRBJ2-3, with 7 nucleotides matching TRBD1. Germline V lookup: CDR1 SGHDT, CDR2 YYEEEE. The length of the CDR3 is 14 residues. Trimming cost V 4 bases and J 3 bases; bases outside gene matches: 5. In DNA form, the CDR3 reads TGTGCCAGCAGCCGAAGACAGGGAACAGATACGCAGTATTTT. It translates to CASSRRQGTDTQYF.

Here the CDR3 reads CASRRRRAGQGLQETQYF. The CDR3 coding sequence is TGTGCCAGCAGACGACGGAGGGCGGGACAAGGTCTTCAAGAGACCCAGTACTTC. This chain connects TRBV6-6 to TRBJ2-5; D may be TRBD1 or TRBD2 (6 bases each). Germline V gene sequence: CDR1 MNHNY, CDR2 SVGAGI (reference sequence). There are 18 residues in the CDR3. Trimming removed 6 bases from V and 2 bases from J, with 25 bases in between.

The CDR3, as DNA: TGTGCCAGTAGTTCGGGACACATGAACACCGGGGAGCTGTTTTTT. Translated: CASSSGHMNTGELFF. The chain recombines TRBV19 with TRBJ2-2; maybe TRBD1 (6 bases). CDR1 LNHDA and CDR2 SQIVND come from the germline V gene (reference sequence). This CDR3 has 15 residues. V was cut by 5 bases and J by 1 base, with 11 bases left in between.

The chain recombines TRBV2 with TRBJ1-3; 8 positions match TRBD1. The CDR3 contains 15 residues. V gave up 6 bases and J gave up 4 bases; unmatched junction bases: 8. The germline V gene encodes CDR1 SNHLY and CDR2 FYNNEI. Here the CDR3 reads CASSPDRASGNTIYF. The DNA of the CDR3 is TGTGCCAGCAGCCCGGACAGGGCTTCCGGAAACACCATATATTTT.